The present entry profiles one TCR beta chain with its context. These data belong to a study of cytomegalovirus exposure and HLA in healthy donors. Deletions cut 3 bases from V and 1 base from J, with 14 bases between. Per the germline V gene, CDR1 is MNHEY and CDR2 is SMNVEV (reference sequence). The CDR3 extends over 16 amino acids. Assay used: immunoSEQ multiplex PCR; TCRdb lists only in-frame clones, some missing. The data hold 150,000 to 200,000 clones, with approximately 86% observed a single time. The clonotype was recovered from a man between 18 and 29 years old in good health and CMV-seropositive. Sequencing was done on a sample of PBMCs. The chain uses TRBV27 and TRBJ2-3; unclear D gene. CDR3 DNA sequence: TGTGCCAGCAGTTTCTCGAGTAGTGAGGGCACAGATACGCAGTATTTT. It encodes CASSFSSSEGTDTQYF.